This T cell receptor (beta chain) was recorded in a study of read filtering for tumor transcriptome and immune sequencing. Germline V gene sequence: CDR1 SGHTA, CDR2 FQGNSA. This CDR3 region has 12 residues. Between the trimmed V and J ends, which lost 5 bases and 3 bases, there was a span of 8 bases. From 350 to 500 ng of RNA, a library with molecular barcoded alpha/delta and beta/gamma adaptors was made. Using its own MiXCR run on the reads, TCRdb lists one record per CDR3 protein. The sample yields approximately 25,000 distinct CDR3 sequences, 13% to 15% seen once. Whole-study findings and limits: Compared with RNA-seq, IR-seq gave much higher clonotype depth and reliability.

Every patient had bone marrow sampled while the disease was active. This clonotype was observed many times. Its target is unknown. The receptor comes from a donor at least 40 years old with multiple myeloma. Sequencing used a population of CD138-negative cells sorted from bone marrow. The rearrangement links TRBV7-2 to TRBJ2-7, with D uncertain. The CDR3 loop is CASSRPFYEQYF. CDR3 in DNA: TGTGCCAGCAGCCGCCCATTCTACGAGCAGTACTTC.